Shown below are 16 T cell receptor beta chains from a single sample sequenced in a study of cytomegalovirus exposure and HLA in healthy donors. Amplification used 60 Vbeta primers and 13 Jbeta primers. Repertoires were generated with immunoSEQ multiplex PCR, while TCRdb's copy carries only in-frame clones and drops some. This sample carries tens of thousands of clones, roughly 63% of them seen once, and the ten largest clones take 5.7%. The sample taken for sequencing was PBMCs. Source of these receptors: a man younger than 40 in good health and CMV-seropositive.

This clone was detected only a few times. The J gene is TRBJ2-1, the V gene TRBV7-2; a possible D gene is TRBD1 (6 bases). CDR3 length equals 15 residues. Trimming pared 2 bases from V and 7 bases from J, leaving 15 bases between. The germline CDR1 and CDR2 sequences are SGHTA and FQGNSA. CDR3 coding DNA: TGTGCCAGCAGCTTACGCAGGGGAAAGGGGAATGAGCAGTTCTTC. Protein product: CASSLRRGKGNEQFF.

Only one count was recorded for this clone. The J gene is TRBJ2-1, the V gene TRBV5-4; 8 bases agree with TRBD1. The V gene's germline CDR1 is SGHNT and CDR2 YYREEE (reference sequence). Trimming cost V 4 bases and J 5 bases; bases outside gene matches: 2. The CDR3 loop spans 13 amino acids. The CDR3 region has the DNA TGTGCCAGCAGCCTGGACAGGGACAATGAGCAGTTCTTC. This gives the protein CASSLDRDNEQFF.

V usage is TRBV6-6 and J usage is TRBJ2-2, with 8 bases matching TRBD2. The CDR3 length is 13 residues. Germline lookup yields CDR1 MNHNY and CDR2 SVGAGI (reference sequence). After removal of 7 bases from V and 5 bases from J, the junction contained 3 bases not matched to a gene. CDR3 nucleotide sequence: TGTGCCAGCAAGGCGGGAGGAACCGGGGAGCTGTTTTTT. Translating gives CASKAGGTGELFF.

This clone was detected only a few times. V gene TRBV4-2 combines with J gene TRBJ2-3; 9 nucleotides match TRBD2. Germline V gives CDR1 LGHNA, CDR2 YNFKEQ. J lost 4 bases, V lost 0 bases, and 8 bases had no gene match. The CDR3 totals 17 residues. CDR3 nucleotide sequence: TGTGCCAGCAGCCAAGATGGAGCGGGAGGTGGGGCAGATACGCAGTATTTT. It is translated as CASSQDGAGGGADTQYF.

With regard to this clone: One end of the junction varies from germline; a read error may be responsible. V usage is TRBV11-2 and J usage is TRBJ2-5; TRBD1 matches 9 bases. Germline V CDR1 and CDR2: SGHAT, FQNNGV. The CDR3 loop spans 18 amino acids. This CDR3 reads CASKLSIWDRELQETQHF. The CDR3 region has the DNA TGTGCCAGCAAGCTCTCGATCTGGGACAGGGAGCTCCAAGAGACCCAGCACTTC.

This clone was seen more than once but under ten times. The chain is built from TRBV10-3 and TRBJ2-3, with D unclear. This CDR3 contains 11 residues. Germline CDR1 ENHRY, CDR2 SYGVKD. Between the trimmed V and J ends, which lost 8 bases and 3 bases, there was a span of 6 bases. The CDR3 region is CAIGLTDTQYF. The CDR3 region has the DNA TGTGCCATCGGGCTTACAGATACGCAGTATTTT.

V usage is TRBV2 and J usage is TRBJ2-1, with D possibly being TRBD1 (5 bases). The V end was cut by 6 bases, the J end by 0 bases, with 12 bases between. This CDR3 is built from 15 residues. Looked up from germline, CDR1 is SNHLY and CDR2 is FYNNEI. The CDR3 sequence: CASSRVRSSYNEQFF. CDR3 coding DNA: TGTGCCAGCAGCAGGGTTCGGAGCTCCTACAATGAGCAGTTCTTC.

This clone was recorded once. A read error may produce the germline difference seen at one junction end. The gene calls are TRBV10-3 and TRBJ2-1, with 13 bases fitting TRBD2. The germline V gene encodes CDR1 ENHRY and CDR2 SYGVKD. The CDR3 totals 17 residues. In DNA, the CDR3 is TGTGCCATCAGTGATACTAGCGGGAGGGAATCCTACAATGAGCGGTTCTTC. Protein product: CAISDTSGRESYNERFF.

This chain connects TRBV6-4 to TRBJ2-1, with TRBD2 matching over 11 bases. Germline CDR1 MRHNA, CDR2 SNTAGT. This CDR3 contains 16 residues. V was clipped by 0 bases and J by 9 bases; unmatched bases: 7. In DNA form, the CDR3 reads TGTGCCAGCAGTGACTCCCTAGCGGGAGGCATCGGTGAGCAGTTCTTC. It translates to CASSDSLAGGIGEQFF.

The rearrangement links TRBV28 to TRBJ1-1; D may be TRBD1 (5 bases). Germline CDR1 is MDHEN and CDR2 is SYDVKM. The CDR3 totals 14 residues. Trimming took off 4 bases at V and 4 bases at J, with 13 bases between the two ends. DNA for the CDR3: TGTGCCAGCAGTTCGGTAGGGGAAGGCACTGAAGCTTTCTTT. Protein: CASSSVGEGTEAFF.

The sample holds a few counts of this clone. The CDR3 here is CASSLGGTGETGELFF. As DNA, the CDR3 is TGTGCCAGCAGCTTGGGAGGGACAGGCGAAACCGGGGAGCTGTTTTTT. The gene calls are TRBV7-7 and TRBJ2-2; D possibly corresponds to TRBD1 (8 bases). This CDR3 region has 16 residues. From germline, CDR1 is SSHAT and CDR2 FNYEAQ (reference sequence). V lost 3 bases and J 5 bases, leaving 16 bases between the germline ends.

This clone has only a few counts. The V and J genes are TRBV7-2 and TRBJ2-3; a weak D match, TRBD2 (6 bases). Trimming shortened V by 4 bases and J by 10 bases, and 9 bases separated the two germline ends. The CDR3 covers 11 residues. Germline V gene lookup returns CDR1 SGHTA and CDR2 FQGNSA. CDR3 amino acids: CASSSTRSQYF. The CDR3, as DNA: TGTGCCAGCAGCTCGACTAGGTCGCAGTATTTT.

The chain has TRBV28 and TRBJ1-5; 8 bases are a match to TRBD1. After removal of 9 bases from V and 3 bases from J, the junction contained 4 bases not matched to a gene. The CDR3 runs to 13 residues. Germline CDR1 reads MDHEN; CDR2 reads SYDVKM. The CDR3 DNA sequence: TGTGCCAGTTTACAGGGGGACAATCAGCCCCAGCATTTT. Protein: CASLQGDNQPQHF.

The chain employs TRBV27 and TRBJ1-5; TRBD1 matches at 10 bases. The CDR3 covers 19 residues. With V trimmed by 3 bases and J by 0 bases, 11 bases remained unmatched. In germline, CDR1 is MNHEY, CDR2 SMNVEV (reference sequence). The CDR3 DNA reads TGTGCCAGCAGTTTCGCGGGGGACAGGGGCCGATATAGCAATCAGCCCCAGCATTTT. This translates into CASSFAGDRGRYSNQPQHF.

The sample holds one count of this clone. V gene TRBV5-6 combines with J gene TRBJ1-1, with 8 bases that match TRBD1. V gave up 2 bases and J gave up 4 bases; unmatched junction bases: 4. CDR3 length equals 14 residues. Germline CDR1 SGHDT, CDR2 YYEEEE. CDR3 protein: CASSLGQGGTEAFF. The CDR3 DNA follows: TGTGCCAGCAGCTTAGGACAGGGAGGCACTGAAGCTTTCTTT.

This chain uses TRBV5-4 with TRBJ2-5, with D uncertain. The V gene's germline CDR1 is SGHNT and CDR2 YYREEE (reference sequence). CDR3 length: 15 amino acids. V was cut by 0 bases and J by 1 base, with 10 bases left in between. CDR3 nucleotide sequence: TGTGCCAGCAGCTTGGAAGTTACGGTCCAAGAGACCCAGTACTTC. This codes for CASSLEVTVQETQYF.